This passage covers 23 T cell receptor beta chains from one sample sequenced in a study of response to subunit inactivated influenza vaccine. TCRdb re-called the RT-PCR reads through MiXCR, storing one row per CDR3 protein. The table shows more than 150,000 distinct CDR3 sequences, with about a tenth occurring only once. Sample: non-naive T cells sorted from PBMCs, taken on the day of vaccination. The receptors shown here come from a man over 45 who received an inactivated influenza vaccine.

This clonotype has only one observation. The chain recombines TRBV5-1 with TRBJ1-1, with a tentative D call TRBD1 (5 bases). CDR3 length equals 14 residues. Germline CDR1 and CDR2: SGHRS and YFSETQ. V was trimmed by 5 bases and J by 2 bases, leaving 13 bases between them. The CDR3 protein is CASRHDGGNTEAFF. The CDR3 DNA reads TGCGCCAGCAGGCACGATGGGGGTAACACTGAAGCTTTCTTT.

This clonotype was found a few times. The chain couples TRBV18 to TRBJ1-2; the D is unclear. The CDR3 spans 16 residues. V was trimmed by 3 bases and J by 0 bases, leaving 14 bases between them. Germline CDR1 and CDR2: KGHSH and LQKENI. The CDR3 coding sequence is TGTGCCAGCTCACCGGAGACAATCGCGACTAACTATGGCTACACCTTC. Residues: CASSPETIATNYGYTF.

This clonotype has only a few counts. The CDR3 sequence: CASSYSYLIPGEQYF. In nucleotides, the CDR3 is TGTGCCAGCAGTTACTCTTACCTGATACCGGGGGAGCAGTACTTC. The chain joins TRBV6-5 to TRBJ2-7, with a weak D call TRBD2 (5 bases). CDR1 MNHEY and CDR2 SVGAGI come from the germline V gene. Trimming removed 0 bases at V and 7 bases at J, with 16 bases between. This CDR3 spans 15 amino acids.

This clonotype was picked up many times. The chain is built from TRBV5-1 and TRBJ2-5, with 8 bases aligning to TRBD1. Germline CDR1 and CDR2: SGHRS and YFSETQ. The CDR3 spans 14 residues. Trimming removed 3 bases from V and 3 bases from J; junction bases left unmatched: 4. CDR3 coding DNA: TGCGCCAGCAGCTCGGGACAGGCGGAAGAGACCCAGTACTTC. Protein: CASSSGQAEETQYF.

About this clonotype itself: This may come from a read error, since a much larger clone is one base off. The rearrangement links TRBV4-3 to TRBJ1-2; D is unresolved. The length of the CDR3 is 14 residues. Germline CDR1 reads LGHNA; CDR2 reads YSLEER. CDR3 region: CASSQGRINHGYTF. The CDR3 nucleotides are TGCGCCAGCAGCCAAGGACGAATTAACCATGGCTACACCTTC.

This chain connects TRBV14 to TRBJ1-1; TRBD1 might be the D (6 bases). Looked up from germline, CDR1 is SGHDN and CDR2 is FVKESK. This CDR3 spans 15 amino acids. Trimming removed 5 bases at V and 7 bases at J, with 20 bases between. The CDR3, as DNA: TGTGCCAGCAGCGAATACTACAGGGATCGGGGTGAAGCTTTCTTT. This sequence encodes CASSEYYRDRGEAFF.

This clonotype has just a few counts. V and J are TRBV4-3 and TRBJ1-2, with TRBD1 matching over 7 bases. From germline, CDR1 is LGHNA and CDR2 YSLEER. V shed 1 base, J shed 4 bases, and the junction held 3 bases outside the gene matches. CDR3 length equals 14 residues. The CDR3 nucleotides read TGCGCCAGCAGCCAAGGCTGGGACAGCTATGGCTACACCTTC. Protein product: CASSQGWDSYGYTF.

The sample holds a few counts of this clonotype. The V call is TRBV20-1, the J call TRBJ1-1, with D possibly being TRBD1 (5 bases). V was pared by 1 base and J by 5 bases, with 23 bases between. The CDR3 totals 17 residues. Looked up from germline, CDR1 is DFQATT and CDR2 is SNEGSKA (reference sequence). The CDR3 sequence: CSARVEAGGILGTEAFF. The CDR3 bases are TGCAGTGCTAGAGTCGAAGCTGGGGGGATTTTGGGAACTGAAGCTTTCTTT.

This clonotype came up many times. This chain uses TRBV29-1 with TRBJ2-5; D might be TRBD2 (6 bases). In germline, CDR1 is SQVTM, CDR2 ANQGSEA. The CDR3 contains 13 residues. The germline V and J ends were trimmed by 5 bases and 5 bases, with 15 bases remaining between them. The CDR3 sequence: CSVTDGGWETQYF. The DNA for the CDR3 is TGCAGCGTTACTGACGGGGGTTGGGAGACCCAGTACTTC.

The chain is built from TRBV4-2 and TRBJ2-3; 7 nucleotides agree with TRBD2. Germline-derived CDR1 and CDR2 are LGHNA and YNFKEQ. The CDR3 covers 16 residues. The ends lost 2 bases at V and 3 bases at J; junction bases unmatched: 8. The CDR3 spells CASSQQSGGLTDTQYF. The CDR3, as DNA: TGTGCCAGCAGCCAACAGTCGGGGGGACTAACAGATACGCAGTATTTT.

The chain links TRBV9 to TRBJ1-5; 10 nucleotides align to TRBD1. This CDR3 is 15 amino acids long. V was pared by 4 bases and J by 5 bases, with 6 bases of the junction left unmatched. Germline V CDR1 and CDR2: SGDLS, YYNGEE. The CDR3 region is CASSQGQGNYQPQHF. The CDR3 DNA reads TGTGCCAGCAGCCAGGGACAGGGGAATTATCAGCCCCAGCATTTT.

This clonotype was seen many times. The chain has TRBV24-1 and TRBJ2-3; perhaps TRBD1 as D (6 bases). V dropped 4 bases and J dropped 4 bases, with 14 bases sitting between them. CDR3 size: 15 residues. Germline CDR1 and CDR2: KGHDR and SFDVKD. CDR3 nucleotides: TGTGCCACCAGTGACCGACAGGTTTTGCCAGATACGCAGTATTTT. Amino acids: CATSDRQVLPDTQYF.

The chain is built from TRBV2 and TRBJ1-5; D is unresolved. CDR3 length equals 12 residues. Per the germline V gene, CDR1 is SNHLY and CDR2 is FYNNEI. V shed 6 bases and J shed 11 bases, with 14 bases lying between them. CDR3 in DNA: TGTGCCAGCAGCGCCGAGGGTTCAACCCAGCATTTT. This translates into CASSAEGSTQHF.

This clonotype was observed at least ten times. The genes are TRBV20-1 and TRBJ2-7; possibly TRBD2 for D (5 bases). The CDR3 is made up of 15 amino acids. Trimming stripped 0 bases from V and 2 bases from J, with 14 bases between. The germline CDR1 and CDR2 sequences are DFQATT and SNEGSKA (reference sequence). CDR3 in amino acids: CSARDRISATYEQYF. The DNA of the CDR3 is TGCAGTGCTAGAGATCGGATTAGCGCGACCTACGAGCAGTACTTC.

The gene calls are TRBV7-9 and TRBJ2-3; D might be TRBD1 (6 bases). The CDR3 sequence is 16 residues long. The V and J ends lost 3 bases and 0 bases respectively, with 13 bases between them. Germline loops: CDR1 SEHNR, CDR2 FQNEAQ (reference sequence). The CDR3 DNA is TGTGCCAGCAGCTTTTCCACAGGGACAAGCACAGATACGCAGTATTTT. It translates to CASSFSTGTSTDTQYF.

This clonotype appeared a few times. The V and J genes are TRBV20-1 and TRBJ2-7; D is possibly TRBD2 (6 bases). The CDR3 has 14 residues. The V end was cut by 4 bases, the J end by 4 bases, with 17 bases between. The germline gives CDR1 DFQATT, CDR2 SNEGSKA (reference sequence). CDR3 in amino acids: CSAKARGRQYEQYF. DNA for the CDR3: TGCAGTGCTAAGGCCCGGGGGAGGCAATACGAGCAGTACTTC.

The chain combines TRBV25-1 with TRBJ2-5; the match to TRBD1 covers 7 bases. Trimming took 1 base from V and 4 from J; bases not matched to a gene: 6. Germline CDR1 MGHDK, CDR2 SYGVNS. There are 15 residues in the CDR3. CDR3 sequence: CASSELEGAGETQYF. CDR3 in DNA: TGTGCCAGCAGTGAATTAGAGGGGGCGGGAGAGACCCAGTACTTC.

The V gene is TRBV20-1, the J gene TRBJ2-3, with 9 bases identical to TRBD2. V shed 0 bases and J 5 bases; nucleotides not matched to a gene: 12. The CDR3 loop spans 17 amino acids. Germline V CDR1 and CDR2: DFQATT, SNEGSKA (reference sequence). The CDR3 sequence is CSARDRIAGVSRDTQYF. Written as DNA, the CDR3 is TGCAGTGCTAGAGATAGAATAGCGGGAGTTAGTAGAGATACGCAGTATTTT.

This clonotype showed up just a few times. CDR3 in amino acids: CASSIQGVNTEAFF. Written as DNA, the CDR3 is TGTGCCAGTAGTATACAGGGTGTGAACACTGAAGCTTTCTTT. This sequence joins TRBV19 and TRBJ1-1; a weak D match, TRBD1 (5 bases). This CDR3 region has 14 residues. Germline values: CDR1 LNHDA, CDR2 SQIVND (reference sequence). V was pared by 2 bases and J by 0 bases, with 7 bases between.

This chain uses TRBV5-1 with TRBJ1-2, with D unclear. This CDR3 has 14 residues. CDR1 is SGHRS and CDR2 is YFSETQ in the germline V gene. The V and J ends lost 4 bases and 4 bases respectively, with 14 bases between them. The DNA of the CDR3 is TGCGCCAGCAGCACGGACGGTCGGTCCTATGGCTACACCTTC. This gives the protein CASSTDGRSYGYTF.

The chain recombines TRBV7-3 with TRBJ2-1, with a tentative D call TRBD2 (6 bases). The germline V and J ends were trimmed by 2 bases and 5 bases, with 16 bases remaining between them. This CDR3 is built from 16 residues. The germline gives CDR1 SGHTA, CDR2 FQGTGA. The CDR3 DNA sequence: TGTGCCAGCAGCTTAGACGGACTACCTCCCGACAATGAGCAGTTCTTC. Encoded protein: CASSLDGLPPDNEQFF. Complete variable domain (other parts from reference TRBV7-3 and TRBJ2-1): GAGVSQTPSNKVTEKGKYVELRCDPISGHTALYWYRQSLGQGPEFLIYFQGTGAADDSGLPNDRFFAVRPEGSVSTLKIQRTERGDSAVYLCASSLDGLPPDNEQFFGPGTRLTVL.

This clonotype came up many times. J is TRBJ2-2 and V is TRBV5-1, with 8 bases aligning to TRBD1. V lost 2 bases, J lost 0 bases, and 3 bases stayed unmatched. The length of the CDR3 is 16 residues. The germline V gene has CDR1 SGHRS and CDR2 YFSETQ. The CDR3 sequence is CASSFWGQANTGELFF. Here the CDR3 DNA reads TGCGCCAGCAGCTTTTGGGGACAGGCGAACACCGGGGAGCTGTTTTTT.

The V and J genes are TRBV4-1 and TRBJ2-1; D not resolved. Germline V lookup: CDR1 MGHRA, CDR2 YSYEKL. The CDR3 consists of 14 residues. The V end was cut by 1 base, the J end by 5 bases, with 9 bases between. CDR3 amino acids: CASSQGHRNNEQFF. The CDR3 coding sequence is TGCGCCAGCAGCCAAGGGCACCGAAACAATGAGCAGTTCTTC.